The source of this T cell receptor beta chain is a study of CD8+ T cells in alopecia areata. For the study at large: Treated patients received oral tofacitinib, 5 to 10 mg twice daily. Study-wide results and caveats: Lesional scalp exceeded normal scalp in clonality, especially in alopecia totalis/universalis. Scalp clonality and expanded CD8+ clones among the top 100 fell significantly with tofacitinib. Persistence of many expanded lesional clones was seen in scalp and blood during tofacitinib.

It was cDNA, reverse transcribed from extracted RNA, that served as the sequencing template. The assay was immunoSEQ multiplex PCR, and TCRdb's table has in-frame clones only and misses some. Of around 300,000 clones listed, 60% are singletons. The sample's treatment: oral pan-JAK inhibitor, 5-10 mg twice daily. Germline V gene data show CDR1 as SQVTM and CDR2 as ANQGSEA. The CDR3 is 12 amino acids. Trimming stripped 4 bases from V and 7 bases from J, with 13 bases between. As for this clone: The antigen is unknown.

The input for sequencing was CD4+ T cells sorted from blood, taken between weeks 51 and 54, from a patient treated with tofacitinib. The clonotype originates from a human donor with alopecia areata. V and J are TRBV29-1 and TRBJ1-2; maybe TRBD1 (6 bases). CDR3 residues: CSVGRDIRGYTF. CDR3 DNA sequence: TGCAGCGTTGGCCGGGACATCCGTGGCTACACCTTC.